This T cell receptor beta chain was sequenced in a study of T cells in Graves' hyperthyroidism and ophthalmopathy. What was amplified from RNA transcripts were TCR beta CDR3 regions. HTBI primers were the set used in a first-round RT-PCR of the TCR CDR3. TCRdb re-called the multiplex PCR reads with MiXCR, one entry per CDR3 protein. The sample holds fewer than 450,000 distinct CDR3 sequences, 17% seen once. The CDR3 extends over 16 amino acids. V shed 2 bases and J 4 bases; nucleotides not matched to a gene: 10. Germline CDR1 is SGHNT and CDR2 is YYREEE (reference sequence). The sample was blood. The source is a woman in her 30s with Graves' hyperthyroidism that later progressed to Graves' ophthalmopathy. The V call is TRBV5-4, the J call TRBJ2-7, with 9 bases fitting TRBD2. Here the CDR3 reads CASSFRGGGARYEQYF. CDR3 nucleotides: TGTGCCAGCAGCTTTCGAGGCGGGGGGGCCCGGTACGAGCAGTACTTC.